This T cell receptor beta chain was captured in a study of regulatory T cells in long-lasting Graves disease. The study, taken as a whole, reports: New patients shared roughly 980 public clonotypes, fewer than the 2,500 to 3,500 shared by persistent patients. Analyses excluded thyroid tissue, covering peripheral blood alone.

This clonotype was observed at least ten times. What it binds is unknown. Building the TCR beta libraries relied on iRepertoire HTBI primers, and CDR3 regions underwent Arm-PCR. TCRdb redid the calling of the multiplex PCR reads with MiXCR, one entry per CDR3 protein. The data show 400,000 to 500,000 distinct CDR3 sequences, with around 17% seen just once and around 11% held by the top ten. Germline V CDR1 and CDR2: LGHNA, YSLEER. Trimming removed 2 bases at V and 0 bases at J, with 12 bases between. The CDR3 runs 16 residues. As for time point: newly diagnosed GD, antithyroid drugs for less than 3 months. TCR sequences were obtained from RNA taken from PBMCs. These data are also associated with another study on T cells in Graves' hyperthyroidism and ophthalmopathy.

This TCR was sampled from a woman aged 25 to 39 with Graves disease. The sequenced sample was peripheral blood mononuclear cells (PBMCs), obtained at new diagnosis, from a patient treated with antithyroid drugs. The chain employs TRBV4-3 and TRBJ2-3; tentative D call: TRBD2 (6 bases). Here the CDR3 reads CASSQLTSGSTDTQYF. Here the CDR3 DNA reads TGCGCCAGCAGCCAACTGACGAGCGGGAGCACAGATACGCAGTATTTT.